This TCR beta chain originates from a study of shared clonotypes between healthy human individuals. For this clone: Antigen: not known.

Whole-study findings and limits: A limitation of the genetic and exposure-history diversity represented arose from few donors.

Here immunoSEQ multiplex PCR was the method, and the copy in TCRdb shows in-frame clones only, minus some. The profile shows a few million clones, just over 90% of them singletons. Germline CDR1 SGHRS, CDR2 YFSETQ. The CDR3 consists of 15 residues. V was pared by 0 bases and J by 5 bases, with 14 bases between. Donors were Caucasian adults residing in Nashville, Tennessee, USA. The chain combines TRBV5-1 with TRBJ1-2; weak D call: TRBD1 (5 bases). The sequence was obtained from a man younger than 35 in good health. Source material: naive CD4+ T cells sorted from blood. Subset given: CD45RA+ positively selected. The CDR3 nucleotides are TGCGCCAGCAGCTTGGTGACAGCCGGGGGGTATGGCTACACCTTC. Amino acid sequence: CASSLVTAGGYGYTF.